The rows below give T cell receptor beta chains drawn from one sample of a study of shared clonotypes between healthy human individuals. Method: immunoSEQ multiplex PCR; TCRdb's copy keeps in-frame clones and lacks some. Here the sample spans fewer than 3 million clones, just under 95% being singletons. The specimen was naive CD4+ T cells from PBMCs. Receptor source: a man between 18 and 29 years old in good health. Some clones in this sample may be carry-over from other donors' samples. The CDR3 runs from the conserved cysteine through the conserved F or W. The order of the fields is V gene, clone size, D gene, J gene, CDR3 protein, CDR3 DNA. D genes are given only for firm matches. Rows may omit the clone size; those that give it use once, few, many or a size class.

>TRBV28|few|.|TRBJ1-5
CASGVSNQPQHF
TGTGCCAGTGGAGTTAGCAATCAGCCCCAGCATTTT
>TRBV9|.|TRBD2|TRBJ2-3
CASSARGGTFGTDTQYF
TGTGCCAGCAGCGCCCGGGGAGGGACGTTTGGCACAGATACGCAGTATTTT
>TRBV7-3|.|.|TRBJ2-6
CASSLTWGSGANVLTF
TGTGCCAGCAGCTTAACGTGGGGTTCGGGGGCCAACGTCCTGACTTTC
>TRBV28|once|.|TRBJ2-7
CASTPGRVGFDEQYF
TGTGCCAGCACCCCTGGGCGGGTCGGGTTTGACGAGCAGTACTTC
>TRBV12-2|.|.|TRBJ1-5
CAPQSRAHNRGNQPQHF
TGTGCCCCTCAAAGTAGGGCACATAATCGTGGCAATCAGCCCCAGCATTTT
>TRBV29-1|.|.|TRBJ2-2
CSVTGTRNTGELFF
TGCAGCGTTACCGGGACACGAAACACCGGGGAGCTGTTTTTT
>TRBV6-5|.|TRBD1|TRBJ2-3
CASKRQGTDTQYF
TGTGCCAGCAAAAGACAGGGGACAGATACGCAGTATTTT
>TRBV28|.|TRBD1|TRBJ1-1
CASSLRGRRTGNTEAFF
TGTGCCAGCAGTTTAAGGGGGAGACGGACAGGGAACACTGAAGCTTTCTTT
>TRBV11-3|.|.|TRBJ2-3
CASSLDGSLGGDTQYF
TGTGCCAGCAGCTTAGACGGGTCCCTCGGCGGAGATACGCAGTATTTT
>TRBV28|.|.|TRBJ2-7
CASFPRDGSVGTYEQYF
TGTGCCAGCTTCCCCCGGGACGGATCCGTCGGGACCTACGAGCAGTACTTC
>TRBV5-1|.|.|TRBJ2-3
CASSLGPSTDTQYF
TGCGCCAGCAGCTTGGGCCCTAGCACAGATACGCAGTATTTT
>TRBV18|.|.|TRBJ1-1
CASSPPGATEAFF
TGTGCCAGCTCACCCCCCGGAGCCACTGAAGCTTTCTTT
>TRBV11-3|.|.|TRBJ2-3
CASSAGSATDTQYF
TGTGCCAGCAGCGCAGGATCAGCAACAGATACGCAGTATTTT
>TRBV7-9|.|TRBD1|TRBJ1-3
CASSLGDRASGNTIYF
TGTGCCAGCAGCTTAGGAGACAGGGCTTCTGGAAACACCATATATTTT
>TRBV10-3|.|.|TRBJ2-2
CAIRDRNTGELFF
TGTGCCATCAGGGACAGGAACACCGGGGAGCTGTTTTTT
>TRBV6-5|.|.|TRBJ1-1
CASSYSIEGRGAFF
TGTGCCAGCAGTTACTCGATTGAGGGCAGGGGAGCTTTCTTT
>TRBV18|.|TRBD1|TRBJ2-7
CASSLNTGTGGSEQYF
TGTGCCAGCTCACTCAATACCGGGACAGGGGGAAGCGAGCAGTACTTC
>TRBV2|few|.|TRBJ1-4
CASSQVDEKLFF
TGTGCCAGCAGCCAGGTCGATGAAAAACTGTTTTTT
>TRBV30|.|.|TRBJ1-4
CAWSQENEKLFF
TGTGCCTGGAGTCAGGAGAATGAAAAACTGTTTTTT
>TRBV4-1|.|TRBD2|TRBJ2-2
CASSEGLAGAANTGELFF
TGCGCCAGCAGCGAGGGACTAGCGGGAGCAGCGAACACCGGGGAGCTGTTTTTT
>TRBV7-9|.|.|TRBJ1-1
CASSLSATGKTEAFF
TGTGCCAGCAGCCTAAGTGCAACAGGGAAAACTGAAGCTTTCTTT
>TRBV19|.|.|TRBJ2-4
CASSPEPGLIFHF
TGTGCCAGTAGTCCGGAACCGGGATTAATCTTCCACTTC
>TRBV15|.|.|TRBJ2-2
CATSRDRTGELFF
TGTGCCACCAGCAGAGACAGGACCGGGGAGCTGTTTTTT
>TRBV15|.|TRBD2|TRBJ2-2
CATSRGRDYRAGELFF
TGTGCCACCAGCAGAGGCCGGGACTATAGGGCCGGGGAGCTGTTTTTT
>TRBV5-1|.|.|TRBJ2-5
CASSLLSGRKETQYF
TGCGCCAGCAGCTTGCTGAGCGGGCGGAAAGAGACCCAGTACTTC
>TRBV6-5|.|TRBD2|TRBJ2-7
CASSIGMRGGEQYF
TGTGCCAGCAGTATAGGCATGCGGGGGGGCGAGCAGTACTTC
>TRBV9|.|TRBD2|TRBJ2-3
CASSSSGTSGRRADTQYF
TGTGCCAGCAGCTCATCGGGGACTAGCGGGAGGAGGGCAGATACGCAGTATTTT
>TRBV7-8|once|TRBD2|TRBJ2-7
CASTRRLAGHSYEQYF
TGTGCCAGCACCCGAAGACTAGCGGGTCACTCCTACGAGCAGTACTTC
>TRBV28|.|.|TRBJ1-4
CASSTKWGDNEKLFF
TGTGCCAGCAGTACCAAGTGGGGGGATAATGAAAAACTGTTTTTT
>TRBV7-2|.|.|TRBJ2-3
CASSLTGHSTDTQYF
TGTGCCAGCAGCTTAACAGGGCATTCCACAGATACGCAGTATTTT
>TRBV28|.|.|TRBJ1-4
CASSLSATNEKLFF
TGTGCCAGCAGTTTATCTGCAACTAATGAAAAACTGTTTTTT
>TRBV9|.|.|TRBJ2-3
CASSVESKHTQYF
TGTGCCAGCAGCGTAGAGTCAAAGCATACGCAGTATTTT
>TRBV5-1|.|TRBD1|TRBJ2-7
CASRGDSSSYEQYF
TGCGCCAGCAGGGGGGACAGCAGCTCCTACGAGCAGTACTTC
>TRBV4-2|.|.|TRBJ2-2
CASSPQPDSGNTGELFF
TGTGCCAGCAGCCCTCAACCAGATAGCGGGAACACCGGGGAGCTGTTTTTT